The rows below give T cell receptor beta chains drawn from one sample of a study of cytomegalovirus exposure and HLA in healthy donors. Method: immunoSEQ multiplex PCR; TCRdb's copy keeps in-frame clones and lacks some. In the table there are over 250,000 clones, just over 85% of which are singletons. The sample taken for sequencing was PBMCs. These receptors were obtained from a woman between 18 and 29 years old in good health and CMV-seronegative. The CDR3 runs from the conserved cysteine through the conserved F or W. Fields, in order: clone size, J gene, D gene, V gene, CDR3 protein, CDR3 DNA. D genes are given only for firm matches. Where a row states a size, it is once, few, many or the class of an expanded clone; other rows omit it.

abundance: once
j_gene: TRBJ2-3
d_gene: TRBD2
v_gene: TRBV30
CDR3aa: CAWSGPGLALSSTDTQYF
CDR3nt: TGTGCCTGGAGTGGCCCCGGACTAGCGCTATCTAGCACAGATACGCAGTATTTT

abundance: .
j_gene: TRBJ2-7
d_gene: TRBD2
v_gene: TRBV4-1
CDR3aa: CASSQGTSGTPYEQYF
CDR3nt: TGCGCCAGCAGCCAGGGGACTAGCGGGACTCCCTACGAGCAGTACTTC

abundance: .
j_gene: TRBJ2-7
d_gene: TRBD2
v_gene: TRBV6-5
CDR3aa: CASSNRGGWAYEQYF
CDR3nt: TGTGCCAGCAGTAACCGGGGGGGCTGGGCCTACGAGCAGTACTTC

abundance: few
j_gene: TRBJ1-2
d_gene: TRBD1
v_gene: TRBV11-2
CDR3aa: CASSLVFSGGVDGYTF
CDR3nt: TGTGCCAGCAGCTTAGTGTTTTCAGGGGGTGTTGATGGCTACACCTTC

abundance: .
j_gene: TRBJ1-2
d_gene: .
v_gene: TRBV7-9
CDR3aa: CASSLGKQINYGYTF
CDR3nt: TGTGCCAGCAGCTTAGGGAAACAGATTAACTATGGCTACACCTTC

abundance: .
j_gene: TRBJ2-7
d_gene: TRBD1
v_gene: TRBV6-5
CDR3aa: CASSSGTGNEQYF
CDR3nt: TGTGCCAGCAGTTCCGGGACAGGGAACGAGCAGTACTTC

abundance: once
j_gene: TRBJ1-2
d_gene: .
v_gene: TRBV30
CDR3aa: CAWRQDPDSYGYTF
CDR3nt: TGTGCCTGGAGACAGGACCCGGATTCCTATGGCTACACCTTC

abundance: .
j_gene: TRBJ2-7
d_gene: TRBD2
v_gene: TRBV28
CDR3aa: CASSSSGGRYEQYF
CDR3nt: TGTGCCAGCAGTTCTAGCGGGGGGCGCTACGAGCAGTACTTC

abundance: .
j_gene: TRBJ2-1
d_gene: TRBD2
v_gene: TRBV30
CDR3aa: CAWSVGGLASYNEQFF
CDR3nt: TGTGCCTGGAGTGTAGGGGGACTAGCGAGCTACAATGAGCAGTTCTTC

abundance: once
j_gene: TRBJ1-4
d_gene: TRBD1
v_gene: TRBV6-5
CDR3aa: CASTRTGATNEKLFF
CDR3nt: TGTGCCAGCACAAGGACAGGAGCAACTAATGAAAAACTGTTTTTT

abundance: .
j_gene: TRBJ2-5
d_gene: TRBD2
v_gene: TRBV5-1
CDR3aa: CASSLGLAGVWETQYF
CDR3nt: TGCGCCAGCAGCTTGGGGCTAGCGGGGGTATGGGAGACCCAGTACTTC

abundance: once
j_gene: TRBJ1-5
d_gene: .
v_gene: TRBV19
CDR3aa: CASSTREISNQPQHF
CDR3nt: TGTGCCAGTAGTACCCGGGAGATTAGCAATCAGCCCCAGCATTTT

abundance: .
j_gene: TRBJ2-7
d_gene: TRBD1
v_gene: TRBV28
CDR3aa: CASGSGQGAHEQYF
CDR3nt: TGTGCCAGCGGTTCGGGACAGGGGGCCCACGAGCAGTACTTC

abundance: .
j_gene: TRBJ2-2
d_gene: .
v_gene: TRBV4-3
CDR3aa: CASSRQRVSGSPTGELFF
CDR3nt: TGCGCCAGCAGCCGCCAGAGGGTATCCGGGAGCCCAACCGGGGAGCTGTTTTTT

abundance: .
j_gene: TRBJ1-2
d_gene: .
v_gene: TRBV27
CDR3aa: CASRVSRDIYYGYTF
CDR3nt: TGTGCCAGCAGGGTGTCCCGGGACATCTACTATGGCTACACCTTC

abundance: .
j_gene: TRBJ1-1
d_gene: .
v_gene: TRBV6-5
CDR3aa: CASSYSRGRDTEAFF
CDR3nt: TGTGCCAGCAGTTACTCCAGGGGACGGGACACTGAAGCTTTCTTT

abundance: .
j_gene: TRBJ2-3
d_gene: .
v_gene: TRBV5-4
CDR3aa: CATTPVERGTDTQYF
CDR3nt: TGTGCCACAACCCCCGTTGAGCGGGGCACAGATACGCAGTATTTT

abundance: .
j_gene: TRBJ2-5
d_gene: .
v_gene: TRBV30
CDR3aa: CAWMGAGAKVGTQYF
CDR3nt: TGTGCCTGGATGGGGGCAGGAGCAAAGGTGGGGACCCAGTACTTC

abundance: once
j_gene: TRBJ1-6
d_gene: .
v_gene: TRBV6-5
CDR3aa: CASSYSEGRGSPLHF
CDR3nt: TGTGCCAGCAGTTACTCGGAGGGAAGGGGTTCACCCCTCCACTTT

abundance: .
j_gene: TRBJ2-1
d_gene: .
v_gene: TRBV5-6
CDR3aa: CASSLVTEPLNEQFF
CDR3nt: TGTGCCAGCAGCTTGGTTACAGAGCCTCTCAATGAGCAGTTCTTC

abundance: .
j_gene: TRBJ1-5
d_gene: .
v_gene: TRBV4-1
CDR3aa: CASSQWLDRYHSNQPQHF
CDR3nt: TGCGCCAGCAGCCAATGGCTTGACAGGTACCATAGCAATCAGCCCCAGCATTTT

abundance: once
j_gene: TRBJ1-2
d_gene: .
v_gene: TRBV25-1
CDR3aa: CASSETLIPTGTHGYTF
CDR3nt: TGTGCCAGCAGCGAAACTTTGATCCCGACCGGGACTCATGGCTACACCTTC

abundance: .
j_gene: TRBJ1-1
d_gene: .
v_gene: TRBV10-3
CDR3aa: CAISGQDKGTEAFF
CDR3nt: TGTGCCATCAGTGGACAGGATAAAGGGACTGAAGCTTTCTTT

abundance: .
j_gene: TRBJ1-5
d_gene: .
v_gene: TRBV5-6
CDR3aa: CASSRGSNQPQHF
CDR3nt: TGTGCCAGCAGCCGAGGGAGCAATCAGCCCCAGCATTTT

abundance: .
j_gene: TRBJ2-5
d_gene: .
v_gene: TRBV7-7
CDR3aa: CASSSTGGGFGETQYF
CDR3nt: TGTGCCAGCAGCTCAACAGGGGGGGGGTTCGGTGAGACCCAGTACTTC

abundance: .
j_gene: TRBJ2-7
d_gene: TRBD2
v_gene: TRBV27
CDR3aa: CASRPGTSGGTYEQYF
CDR3nt: TGTGCCAGCAGACCCGGGACTAGCGGGGGCACCTACGAGCAGTACTTC

abundance: few
j_gene: TRBJ1-1
d_gene: .
v_gene: TRBV28
CDR3aa: CASSLRDTEAFF
CDR3nt: TGTGCCAGCAGTTTACGGGACACTGAAGCTTTCTTT

abundance: .
j_gene: TRBJ1-1
d_gene: .
v_gene: TRBV30
CDR3aa: CACNRRGAAEAFF
CDR3nt: TGTGCCTGCAATCGTCGGGGGGCCGCTGAAGCTTTCTTT

abundance: once
j_gene: TRBJ2-5
d_gene: .
v_gene: TRBV6-1
CDR3aa: CASSAETSRETQYF
CDR3nt: TGTGCCAGCAGTGCCGAAACTAGTCGCGAGACCCAGTACTTC

abundance: .
j_gene: TRBJ2-3
d_gene: TRBD2
v_gene: TRBV28
CDR3aa: CASSLYLGGSATDTQYF
CDR3nt: TGTGCCAGCAGTCTTTATCTGGGCGGGAGCGCGACAGATACGCAGTATTTT

abundance: .
j_gene: TRBJ1-2
d_gene: TRBD1
v_gene: TRBV29-1
CDR3aa: CSVETGGGYGYTF
CDR3nt: TGCAGCGTTGAGACAGGGGGGGGCTATGGCTACACCTTC

abundance: .
j_gene: TRBJ2-2
d_gene: TRBD2
v_gene: TRBV29-1
CDR3aa: CSVEELAVLTGELFF
CDR3nt: TGCAGCGTTGAAGAGCTAGCGGTTCTCACCGGGGAGCTGTTTTTT

abundance: .
j_gene: TRBJ1-4
d_gene: .
v_gene: TRBV19
CDR3aa: CASSMVQGAEKLFF
CDR3nt: TGTGCCAGTAGTATGGTACAGGGTGCCGAAAAACTGTTTTTT

abundance: .
j_gene: TRBJ1-1
d_gene: .
v_gene: TRBV11-2
CDR3aa: CASSLTTRNTEAFF
CDR3nt: TGTGCCAGCAGCTTAACAACCAGGAACACTGAAGCTTTCTTT

abundance: few
j_gene: TRBJ2-7
d_gene: .
v_gene: TRBV4-3
CDR3aa: CASSPNQGYEQYF
CDR3nt: TGCGCCAGCAGCCCTAACCAGGGGTACGAGCAGTACTTC

abundance: once
j_gene: TRBJ2-1
d_gene: .
v_gene: TRBV6-6
CDR3aa: CASREPAYEQFF
CDR3nt: TGTGCCAGCAGGGAGCCGGCCTATGAGCAGTTCTTC

abundance: once
j_gene: TRBJ1-1
d_gene: .
v_gene: TRBV7-6
CDR3aa: CASSCGGGSLKLYSRGSTEAFF
CDR3nt: TGTGCCAGCAGCTGCGGTGGGGGGTCTCTCAAACTTTATTCTCGGGGTAGCACTGAAGCTTTCTTT

abundance: .
j_gene: TRBJ1-1
d_gene: TRBD1
v_gene: TRBV7-6
CDR3aa: CASSFSGQGNTEAFF
CDR3nt: TGTGCCAGCAGCTTTTCCGGACAGGGAAACACTGAAGCTTTCTTT

abundance: .
j_gene: TRBJ2-7
d_gene: .
v_gene: TRBV11-3
CDR3aa: CASSLGASDSYEQYF
CDR3nt: TGTGCCAGCAGCTTAGGAGCTAGCGACTCCTACGAGCAGTACTTC

abundance: .
j_gene: TRBJ2-5
d_gene: TRBD1
v_gene: TRBV27
CDR3aa: CASSPGQGRYQETQYF
CDR3nt: TGTGCCAGCAGCCCGGGACAGGGTAGATACCAAGAGACCCAGTACTTC

abundance: few
j_gene: TRBJ1-2
d_gene: TRBD1
v_gene: TRBV11-2
CDR3aa: CASSLVGQGVGNYGYTF
CDR3nt: TGTGCCAGCAGCTTAGTGGGACAGGGAGTTGGAAACTATGGCTACACCTTC

abundance: .
j_gene: TRBJ2-6
d_gene: .
v_gene: TRBV11-3
CDR3aa: CASSPRGGSGANVLTF
CDR3nt: TGTGCCAGCAGCCCCCGTGGGGGGTCCGGGGCCAACGTCCTGACTTTC

abundance: once
j_gene: TRBJ1-2
d_gene: .
v_gene: TRBV5-1
CDR3aa: CASSLGSGIYGYTF
CDR3nt: TGCGCCAGCAGCTTGGGGTCAGGTATCTATGGCTACACCTTC